A single sample is the source of the 13 T cell receptor beta chains below, sequenced in a study of a mutant IDH1 vaccine in newly diagnosed glioma. Time point meaning: week 35, safety follow-up. A single vaccine dose contained 300 ug of mutant IDH1 20-mer peptide, and topical imiquimod was used with it. These receptors have no known antigen. TCRdb's table, derived via immunoSEQ multiplex PCR, lists solely in-frame clones and lacks some. The table includes about 30,000 clones, roughly 78% detected once. This specimen consisted of PBMCs, obtained from a glioma patient whose treatment included an IDH1 peptide vaccine. The receptors derive from a woman aged 40 to 50 with glioma.

The rearrangement links TRBV10-1 to TRBJ1-1; TRBD1 matches at 9 bases. V shed 6 bases and J 6 bases; nucleotides not matched to a gene: 5. Germline values: CDR1 WNHNN, CDR2 SYGVQD (reference sequence). The CDR3 has 13 amino acids. In DNA, the CDR3 is TGCGCCAGCAGGGGACAGGGCAAGGCTGAAGCTTTCTTT. This translates into CASRGQGKAEAFF.

This clone was seen a single time. The chain uses TRBV9 and TRBJ1-1; D uncertain. The CDR3 is 13 residues long. V dropped 0 bases and J dropped 1 base, with 4 bases sitting between them. Germline CDR1 SGDLS, CDR2 YYNGEE. The CDR3 loop is CASSVGENTEAFF. The CDR3 nucleotides are TGTGCCAGCAGCGTAGGAGAGAACACTGAAGCTTTCTTT.

The count of this clone is one. The chain combines TRBV18 with TRBJ1-3; D remains unclear. The germline V gene encodes CDR1 KGHSH and CDR2 LQKENI. The CDR3 length is 13 residues. V dropped 0 bases and J dropped 15 bases, with 15 bases sitting between them. CDR3 region: CASSPPLSPIRYF. The CDR3 coding sequence is TGTGCCAGCTCACCACCTTTATCTCCGATTAGATATTTT.

V and J are TRBV6-1 and TRBJ1-1; 8 nucleotides line up with TRBD1. CDR3 length: 14 amino acids. Losses at the gene ends were 5 bases for V and 3 bases for J; bases not matched to a gene: 5. CDR1 is MNHNS, CDR2 SASEGT, per germline. The CDR3 region is CASSNRQGHTEAFF. The CDR3 nucleotides read TGTGCCAGCAGTAATAGACAGGGGCACACTGAAGCTTTCTTT.

V and J are TRBV7-2 and TRBJ2-2, with 7 bases identical to TRBD2. V gave up 1 base and J gave up 3 bases; unmatched junction bases: 8. CDR3 length: 17 amino acids. Germline values: CDR1 SGHTA, CDR2 FQGNSA. The CDR3 DNA sequence: TGTGCCAGCAGCTTAGGGCGGGCTAGCGGTTACACCGGGGAGCTGTTTTTT. This encodes CASSLGRASGYTGELFF.

This clone turned up a few times. The chain joins TRBV10-2 to TRBJ1-1; possibly TRBD1 for D (5 bases). Germline V CDR1 and CDR2: WSHSY, SAAADI. Trimming cost V 4 bases and J 8 bases, with 17 bases left between them. This CDR3 is built from 14 residues. The CDR3 region has the DNA TGCGCCAGCAGTGTGAGGACAAAAACGGGGGAAGCTTTCTTT. Translating it yields CASSVRTKTGEAFF.

The chain couples TRBV9 to TRBJ1-4, with TRBD1 identical over 7 bases. After removal of 3 bases from V and 8 bases from J, the junction contained 4 bases not matched to a gene. Germline-derived CDR1 and CDR2 are SGDLS and YYNGEE. This CDR3 is 13 amino acids long. The CDR3 sequence is CASSGYRGEKLFF. CDR3 bases: TGTGCCAGCAGCGGATACAGGGGAGAAAAACTGTTTTTT. Combining the CDR3 with reference TRBV9 and TRBJ1-4 gives the whole variable domain DSGVTQTPKHLITATGQRVTLRCSPRSGDLSVYWYQQSLDQGLQFLIQYYNGEERAKGNILERFSAQQFPDLHSELNLSSLELGDSALYFCASSGYRGEKLFFGSGTQLSVL.

This chain connects TRBV10-2 to TRBJ2-7; D possibly corresponds to TRBD2 (6 bases). The germline V gene has CDR1 WSHSY and CDR2 SAAADI. The CDR3 is 14 amino acids. Trimming removed 2 bases from V and 0 bases from J, with 8 bases in between. CDR3 sequence (DNA): TGCGCCAGCAGTGAGGCGGGGTTCTCCTACGAGCAGTACTTC. Translating gives CASSEAGFSYEQYF.

CDR3 region: CASSSGDVNTEAFF. Here the CDR3 DNA reads TGCGCCAGCAGCTCAGGGGATGTGAACACTGAAGCTTTCTTT. The rearrangement joins TRBV5-1 to TRBJ1-1, with D possibly being TRBD1 (6 bases). This CDR3 region has 14 residues. The germline V gene encodes CDR1 SGHRS and CDR2 YFSETQ. The V and J ends lost 3 bases and 0 bases respectively, with 9 bases between them.

This chain links TRBV25-1 with TRBJ2-2; TRBD1 matches at 7 bases. CDR3 length equals 13 residues. The V and J ends lost 4 bases and 9 bases, in that order; junction bases with no gene match: 5. CDR1 and CDR2 from the germline V gene are MGHDK and SYGVNS. CDR3 protein: CASSGDSPRELFF. CDR3 coding DNA: TGTGCCAGCAGTGGGGACAGCCCCCGGGAGCTGTTTTTT. Variable domain in full (rest from reference TRBV25-1 and TRBJ2-2): EADIYQTPRYLVIGTGKKITLECSQTMGHDKMYWYQQDPGMELHLIHYSYGVNSTEKGDLSSESTVSRIRTEHFPLTLESARPSHTSQYLCASSGDSPRELFFGEGSRLTVL.

This chain uses TRBV5-1 with TRBJ1-2; D is possibly TRBD1 (5 bases). This CDR3 spans 14 amino acids. From germline, CDR1 is SGHRS and CDR2 YFSETQ. Trimming pared 6 bases from V and 6 bases from J, leaving 18 bases between. The DNA of the CDR3 is TGCGCCAGCAACACCGGGGGAAGGGGAGATGGCTACACCTTC. It is translated as CASNTGGRGDGYTF.

As for this clone: Other DNA sequences from this sample encode an identical CDR3 as well. DNA for the CDR3: TGCAGTGCCAGCTTATCGGAGACCCAGTACTTC. Its protein product is CSASLSETQYF. The V call is TRBV20-1, the J call TRBJ2-5, with D unclear. V lost 6 bases and J lost 5, with 10 bases in between. CDR3 size: 11 residues. Germline lookup yields CDR1 DFQATT and CDR2 SNEGSKA (reference sequence).

This chain connects TRBV11-2 to TRBJ2-7; TRBD1 might be the D (6 bases). The CDR3 extends over 15 amino acids. V was pared by 4 bases and J by 0 bases, with 13 bases between. Germline CDR1 reads SGHAT; CDR2 reads FQNNGV. CDR3 residues: CASSWVTGRSYEQYF. The CDR3 coding sequence is TGTGCCAGCAGCTGGGTGACAGGCCGCTCCTACGAGCAGTACTTC.